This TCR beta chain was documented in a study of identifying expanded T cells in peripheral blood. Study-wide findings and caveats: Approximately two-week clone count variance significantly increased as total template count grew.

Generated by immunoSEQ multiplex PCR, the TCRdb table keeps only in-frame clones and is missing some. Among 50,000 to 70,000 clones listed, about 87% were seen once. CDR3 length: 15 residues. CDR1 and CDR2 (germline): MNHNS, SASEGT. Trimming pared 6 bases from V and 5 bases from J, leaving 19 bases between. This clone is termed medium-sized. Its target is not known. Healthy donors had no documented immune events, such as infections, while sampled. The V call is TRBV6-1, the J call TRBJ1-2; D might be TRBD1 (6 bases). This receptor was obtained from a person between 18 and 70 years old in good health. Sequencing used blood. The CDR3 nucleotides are TGTGCCAGCAGCCACAGACAGGACGGAGGGTATGGCTACACCTTC. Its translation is CASSHRQDGGYGYTF.